These 8 T cell receptor beta chains came from one sample sequenced in a study of vaccination and CD4 T cells after COVID-19. Regarding treatment: 10-day PBMC culture with coronavirus spike peptide pools or control peptides (ViraFEST assay). No antigen has been identified for these receptors. Sequencing of the DNA from cultured CD4+ T cells was carried out with the Oncomine TCR Beta short-read assay. TCRdb reprocessed the PCR reads via MiXCR and lists one record per CDR3 protein. The table shows 4,000 or so distinct CDR3 sequences, with approximately 19% occurring only once. Material: CD4+ T cells from blood, cultured in vitro. The receptor source for this set is a human donor who had recovered from COVID-19.

This sequence joins TRBV11-2 and TRBJ1-1, with TRBD1 as a possible D gene (6 bases). In germline, CDR1 is SGHAT, CDR2 FQNNGV. The CDR3 contains 14 residues. V was cut by 6 bases and J by 0 bases, with 11 bases left in between. CDR3 nucleotides: TGTGCCAGCAGGGGGGACACAATGAACACTGAAGCTTTCTTT. It specifies CASRGDTMNTEAFF.

This clonotype is labeled large (0.1 to 1%). This chain links TRBV7-9 with TRBJ2-3; D is uncertain. The CDR3 is 15 amino acids. Trimming pared 5 bases from V and 3 bases from J, leaving 15 bases between. CDR1 and CDR2 (germline): SEHNR, FQNEAQ (reference sequence). CDR3 sequence: CASSPTAAVTDTQYF. CDR3 DNA sequence: TGTGCCAGCAGCCCAACGGCGGCGGTTACAGATACGCAGTATTTT.

This sequence joins TRBV5-1 and TRBJ1-1; 7 bases align to TRBD1. Germline V gives CDR1 SGHRS, CDR2 YFSETQ. This CDR3 spans 16 amino acids. After removal of 1 base from V and 1 base from J, the junction contained 7 bases not matched to a gene. The CDR3 sequence: CASSLIEGARNTEAFF. CDR3 DNA: TGCGCCAGCAGCTTGATAGAGGGGGCCAGGAACACTGAAGCTTTCTTT.

The chain combines TRBV30 with TRBJ1-6, with D maybe TRBD1 (5 bases). The V gene lost 1 base and the J gene lost 2 bases, with 12 bases spanning the gap. Germline V gene data show CDR1 as GTSNPN and CDR2 as SVGIG (reference sequence). CDR3 length: 16 residues. In DNA form, the CDR3 reads TGTGCCTGGAGTGGGCCCGGAGGGGCCTATAATTCACCCCTCCACTTT. Amino acids: CAWSGPGGAYNSPLHF.

This clonotype has a handful of counts. This chain links TRBV29-1 with TRBJ2-2, with 8 nucleotides matching TRBD2. J was trimmed by 6 bases and V by 4 bases; bases with no gene match: 13. This CDR3 is built from 16 residues. From germline, CDR1 is SQVTM and CDR2 ANQGSEA. CDR3 sequence (DNA): TGCAGCGTTGGGAGAGGAACTAGCGGACCGCCCGGGGAGCTGTTTTTT. Translated: CSVGRGTSGPPGELFF.

The table lists this clonotype with a few counts. This chain uses TRBV19 with TRBJ1-2; 8 bases fit TRBD1. The CDR3 extends over 15 amino acids. Per germline, CDR1 LNHDA and CDR2 SQIVND (reference sequence). V shed 5 bases and J 2 bases; nucleotides not matched to a gene: 7. DNA for the CDR3: TGTGCCAGTAGTTCAAGGGACAGGAGGAACTATGGCTACACCTTC. This codes for CASSSRDRRNYGYTF.

The chain recombines TRBV5-1 with TRBJ2-7; 10 nucleotides align to TRBD1. Germline V gives CDR1 SGHRS, CDR2 YFSETQ. Trimming at V came to 0 bases and at J to 2 bases, leaving 2 bases not matched to a gene. The CDR3 length is 15 residues. The CDR3 region is CASSLEDRGAYEQYF. DNA of the CDR3: TGCGCCAGCAGCTTGGAGGACAGGGGGGCCTACGAGCAGTACTTC. The full variable domain, with the rest looked up from reference TRBV5-1 and TRBJ2-7, is KAGVTQTPRYLIKTRGQQVTLSCSPISGHRSVSWYQQTPGQGLQFLFEYFSETQRNKGNFPGRFSGRQFSNSRSEMNVSTLELGDSALYLCASSLEDRGAYEQYFGPGTRLTVT.

In its sample, this clonotype ranks as medium-sized (0.01 to 0.1%). The V gene is TRBV12-3 or TRBV12-4, the J gene TRBJ1-2; D unresolved. V was pared by 6 bases and J by 7 bases, with 21 bases between. The CDR3 is 15 amino acids. The CDR3 spells CASSPTPPGSGGYTF. CDR3 coding DNA: TGTGCCAGCAGCCCCACCCCCCCGGGGTCGGGTGGCTACACCTTC.